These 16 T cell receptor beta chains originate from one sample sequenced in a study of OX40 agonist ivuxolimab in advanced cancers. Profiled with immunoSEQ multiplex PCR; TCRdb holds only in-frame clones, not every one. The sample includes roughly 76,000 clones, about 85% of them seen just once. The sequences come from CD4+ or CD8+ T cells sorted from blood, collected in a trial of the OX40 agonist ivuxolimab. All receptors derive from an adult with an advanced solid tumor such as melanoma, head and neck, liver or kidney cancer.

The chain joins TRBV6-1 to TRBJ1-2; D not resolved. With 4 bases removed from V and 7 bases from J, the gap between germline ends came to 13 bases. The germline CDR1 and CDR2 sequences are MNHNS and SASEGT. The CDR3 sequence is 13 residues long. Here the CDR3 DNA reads TGTGCCAGCAGTGTTGGTCCAGAGAGTGGCTACACCTTC. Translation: CASSVGPESGYTF.

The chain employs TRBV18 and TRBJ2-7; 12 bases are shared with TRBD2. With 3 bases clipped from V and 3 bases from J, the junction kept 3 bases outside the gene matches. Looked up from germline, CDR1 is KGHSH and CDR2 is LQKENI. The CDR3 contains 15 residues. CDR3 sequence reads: CASSPRLAGDYEQYF. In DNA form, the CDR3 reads TGTGCCAGCTCACCGCGACTAGCGGGGGACTACGAGCAGTACTTC.

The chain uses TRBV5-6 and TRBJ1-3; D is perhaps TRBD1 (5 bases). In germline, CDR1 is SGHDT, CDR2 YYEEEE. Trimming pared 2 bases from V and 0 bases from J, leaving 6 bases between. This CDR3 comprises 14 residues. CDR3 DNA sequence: TGTGCCAGCAGCTTTCAGGGCTCTGGAAACACCATATATTTT. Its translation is CASSFQGSGNTIYF. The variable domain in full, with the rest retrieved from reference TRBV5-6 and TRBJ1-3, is DAGVTQSPTHLIKTRGQQVTLRCSPKSGHDTVSWYQQALGQGPQFIFQYYEEEERQRGNFPDRFSGHQFPNYSSELNVNALLLGDSALYLCASSFQGSGNTIYFGEGSWLTVV.

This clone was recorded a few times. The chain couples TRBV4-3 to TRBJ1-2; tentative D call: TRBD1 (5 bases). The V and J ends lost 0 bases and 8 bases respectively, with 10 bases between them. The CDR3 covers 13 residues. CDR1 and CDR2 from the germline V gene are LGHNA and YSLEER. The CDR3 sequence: CASSQDGAWGYTF. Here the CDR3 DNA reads TGCGCCAGCAGCCAAGATGGGGCCTGGGGCTACACCTTC.

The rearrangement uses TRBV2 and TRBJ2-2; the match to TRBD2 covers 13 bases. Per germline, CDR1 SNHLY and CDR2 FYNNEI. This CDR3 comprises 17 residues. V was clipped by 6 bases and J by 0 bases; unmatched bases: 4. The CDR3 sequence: CASRRGLAGTNTGELFF. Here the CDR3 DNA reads TGTGCCAGCAGACGGGGACTAGCGGGGACGAACACCGGGGAGCTGTTTTTT.

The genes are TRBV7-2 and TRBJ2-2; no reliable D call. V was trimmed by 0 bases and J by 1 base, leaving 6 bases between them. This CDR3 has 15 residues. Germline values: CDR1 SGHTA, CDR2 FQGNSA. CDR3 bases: TGTGCCAGCAGCTTAGCGGGTCAGAACACCGGGGAGCTGTTTTTT. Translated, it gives CASSLAGQNTGELFF.

The DNA for the CDR3 is TGTGCCAGCAGCTTCCTCCCAGGGCTCGAAAGGTCCGGGGAGCTGTTTTTT. Its translation: CASSFLPGLERSGELFF. The rearrangement joins TRBV11-2 to TRBJ2-2; D might be TRBD1 (5 bases). V was clipped by 3 bases and J by 6 bases, with 20 bases between them. CDR3 length: 17 residues. Germline V lookup: CDR1 SGHAT, CDR2 FQNNGV. Complete variable domain (other parts from reference TRBV11-2 and TRBJ2-2): EAGVAQSPRYKIIEKRQSVAFWCNPISGHATLYWYQQILGQGPKLLIQFQNNGVVDDSQLPKDRFSAERLKGVDSTLKIQPAKLEDSAVYLCASSFLPGLERSGELFFGEGSRLTVL.

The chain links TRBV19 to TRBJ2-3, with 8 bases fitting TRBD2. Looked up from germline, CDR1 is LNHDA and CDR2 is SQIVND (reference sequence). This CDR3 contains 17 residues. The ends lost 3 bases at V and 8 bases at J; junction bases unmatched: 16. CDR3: CASSIGRRAGAGFTQYF. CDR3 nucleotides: TGTGCCAGTAGTATCGGGCGGCGAGCGGGGGCCGGTTTTACGCAGTATTTT.

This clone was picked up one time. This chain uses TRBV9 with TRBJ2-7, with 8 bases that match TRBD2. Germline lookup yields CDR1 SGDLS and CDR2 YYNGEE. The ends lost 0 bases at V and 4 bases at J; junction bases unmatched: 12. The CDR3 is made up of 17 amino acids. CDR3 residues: CASSVGNSGASQYEQYF. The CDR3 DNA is TGTGCCAGCAGCGTAGGAAATAGCGGGGCCAGTCAGTACGAGCAGTACTTC.

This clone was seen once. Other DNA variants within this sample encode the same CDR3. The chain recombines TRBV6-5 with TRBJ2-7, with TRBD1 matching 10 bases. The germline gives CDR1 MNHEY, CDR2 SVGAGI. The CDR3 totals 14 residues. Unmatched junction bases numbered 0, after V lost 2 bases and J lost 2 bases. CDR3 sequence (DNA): TGTGCCAGCAGTTACGGACAGGGGGCCTACGAGCAGTACTTC. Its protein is CASSYGQGAYEQYF.

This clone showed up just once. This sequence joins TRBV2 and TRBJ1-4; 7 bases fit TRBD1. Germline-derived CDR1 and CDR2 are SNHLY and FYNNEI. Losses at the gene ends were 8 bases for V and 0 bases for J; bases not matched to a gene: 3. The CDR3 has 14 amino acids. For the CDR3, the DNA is TGTGCCAGCGGACAGGAACCAACTAATGAAAAACTGTTTTTT. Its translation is CASGQEPTNEKLFF.

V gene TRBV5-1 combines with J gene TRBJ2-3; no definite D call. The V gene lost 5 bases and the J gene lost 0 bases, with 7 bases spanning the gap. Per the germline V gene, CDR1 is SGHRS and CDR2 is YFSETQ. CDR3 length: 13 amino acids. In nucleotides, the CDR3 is TGCGCCAGCAGTAGTCAGAGCACAGATACGCAGTATTTT. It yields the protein CASSSQSTDTQYF.

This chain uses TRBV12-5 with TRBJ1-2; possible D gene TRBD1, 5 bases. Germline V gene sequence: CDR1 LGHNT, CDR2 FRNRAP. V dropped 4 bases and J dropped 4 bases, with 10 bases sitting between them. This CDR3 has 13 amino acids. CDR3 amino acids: CASGSPGAYGYTF. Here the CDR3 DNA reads TGTGCTAGTGGTTCCCCCGGGGCCTATGGCTACACCTTC.

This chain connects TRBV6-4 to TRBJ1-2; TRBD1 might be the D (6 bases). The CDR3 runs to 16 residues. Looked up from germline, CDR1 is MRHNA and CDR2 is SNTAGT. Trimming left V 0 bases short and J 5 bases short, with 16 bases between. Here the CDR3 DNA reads TGTGCCAGCAGTGACTCGGGACACGACATGTCATATGGCTACACCTTC. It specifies CASSDSGHDMSYGYTF.

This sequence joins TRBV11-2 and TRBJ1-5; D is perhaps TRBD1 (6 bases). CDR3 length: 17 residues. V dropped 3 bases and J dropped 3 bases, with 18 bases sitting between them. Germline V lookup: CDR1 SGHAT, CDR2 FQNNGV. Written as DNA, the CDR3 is TGTGCCAGCAGCTTGGGTGGGGCAGGGGCGTACAATCAGCCCCAGCATTTT. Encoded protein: CASSLGGAGAYNQPQHF. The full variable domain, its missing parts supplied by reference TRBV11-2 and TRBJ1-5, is EAGVAQSPRYKIIEKRQSVAFWCNPISGHATLYWYQQILGQGPKLLIQFQNNGVVDDSQLPKDRFSAERLKGVDSTLKIQPAKLEDSAVYLCASSLGGAGAYNQPQHFGDGTRLSIL.

CDR3 residues: CASSLAGTGFSGNTIYF. CDR3 coding DNA: TGTGCCAGCAGCTTGGCCGGGACAGGGTTTTCTGGAAACACCATATATTTT. V usage is TRBV5-8 and J usage is TRBJ1-3, with 9 bases matching TRBD1. Germline assignment: CDR1 SGHTS and CDR2 YDEGEE. The CDR3 runs to 17 residues. V gave up 0 bases and J gave up 1 base; unmatched junction bases: 5. Using reference TRBV5-8 and TRBJ1-3 for the parts outside the CDR3, the full variable domain is EAGVTQSPTHLIKTRGQQATLRCSPISGHTSVYWYQQALGLGLQFLLWYDEGEERNRGNFPPRFSGRQFPNYSSELNVNALELEDSALYLCASSLAGTGFSGNTIYFGEGSWLTVV.